This passage covers 14 T cell receptor beta chains from one sample sequenced in a study of control samples from healthy donors and cancer patients. Assay: immunoSEQ multiplex PCR; the TCRdb copy retains only in-frame clones and omits some. The data contain roughly 120,000 clones, roughly nine tenths of them singletons. The sample consisted of PBMCs. The receptors shown here come from a woman aged 50 to 65 with colorectal cancer.

This sequence joins TRBV24-1 and TRBJ2-2; possible D gene TRBD1, 5 bases. V lost 5 bases and J lost 6, with 21 bases in between. CDR1 and CDR2 from the germline V gene are KGHDR and SFDVKD. The CDR3 consists of 17 residues. The DNA for the CDR3 is TGTGCCACCAGTGTTAGTCTCGCCAGGGTTCGTTCCGGGGAGCTGTTTTTT. It is translated as CATSVSLARVRSGELFF.

In this sample, this clone turned up once. V usage is TRBV29-1 and J usage is TRBJ2-3, with 8 bases aligning to TRBD2. The V gene end was trimmed by 7 bases and the J gene end by 4 bases; junction bases not matched to a gene: 7. The CDR3 has 13 amino acids. Germline CDR1 and CDR2: SQVTM and ANQGSEA. The CDR3 region is CSATGLVSDTQYF. DNA of the CDR3: TGCAGCGCAACGGGACTAGTATCAGATACGCAGTATTTT.

This chain connects TRBV10-3 to TRBJ2-3, with 7 bases aligning to TRBD1. Germline lookup yields CDR1 ENHRY and CDR2 SYGVKD. With V trimmed by 2 bases and J by 1 base, 3 bases remained unmatched. CDR3 size: 15 residues. The CDR3 DNA reads TGTGCCATCAGTGAGCGACAGGGACGCACAGATACGCAGTATTTT. It encodes CAISERQGRTDTQYF.

The chain uses TRBV10-3 and TRBJ1-2; D is ambiguous. Looked up from germline, CDR1 is ENHRY and CDR2 is SYGVKD. CDR3 size: 16 residues. Between the trimmed V and J ends, which lost 1 base and 0 bases, there was a span of 12 bases. The CDR3 region is CAISEFLDSSNYGYTF. In nucleotides, the CDR3 is TGTGCCATCAGTGAGTTTTTAGACTCTTCTAACTATGGCTACACCTTC.

This chain joins TRBV28 and TRBJ2-5, with TRBD2 as a possible D gene (7 bases). The germline V and J ends were trimmed by 5 bases and 4 bases, with 17 bases remaining between them. This CDR3 contains 15 residues. CDR1 MDHEN and CDR2 SYDVKM come from the germline V gene. CDR3 sequence (DNA): TGTGCCAGCAGTGTCTCGGGGGGCGGGCCAGAGACCCAGTACTTC. It encodes CASSVSGGGPETQYF.

The J gene is TRBJ2-7, the V gene TRBV11-3, with a weak D call TRBD1 (6 bases). CDR1 is SGHNT and CDR2 is YENEEA in the germline V gene. V dropped 0 bases and J dropped 2 bases, with 14 bases sitting between them. The CDR3 covers 16 residues. The CDR3 protein is CASSLDRQQGTYEQYF. In DNA, the CDR3 is TGTGCCAGCAGCTTAGATCGTCAGCAGGGGACCTACGAGCAGTACTTC.

CDR3 coding DNA: TGTGCCAGCAGTTCTACCCGGGGGAAAGAGACCCAGTACTTC. It specifies CASSSTRGKETQYF. This sequence joins TRBV5-4 and TRBJ2-5; possibly TRBD2 for D (6 bases). This CDR3 comprises 14 residues. The germline V gene has CDR1 SGHNT and CDR2 YYREEE (reference sequence). Trimming took off 5 bases at V and 3 bases at J, with 14 bases between the two ends.

For the CDR3, the DNA is TGTGCCTGGAGTACTACTGAAGCTTTCTTT. This translates into CAWSTTEAFF. The chain combines TRBV30 with TRBJ1-1; the D is unclear. V was trimmed by 2 bases and J by 5 bases, leaving 3 bases between them. This CDR3 contains 10 residues. Germline CDR1 GTSNPN, CDR2 SVGIG (reference sequence).

The chain links TRBV20-1 to TRBJ2-5, with 8 bases matching TRBD1. V shed 3 bases and J 1 base; nucleotides not matched to a gene: 7. The CDR3 is 15 amino acids. Per the germline V gene, CDR1 is DFQATT and CDR2 is SNEGSKA (reference sequence). The chain's CDR3 is CSASPGGDPQETQYF. DNA of the CDR3: TGCAGTGCTAGTCCAGGGGGCGATCCCCAAGAGACCCAGTACTTC.

Only a few counts were recorded for this clone. The rearrangement uses TRBV19 and TRBJ1-5, with 9 bases aligning to TRBD1. The trim removed 8 bases at V and 4 bases at J, leaving 12 bases unmatched. CDR1 is LNHDA and CDR2 is SQIVND in the germline V gene (reference sequence). The CDR3 runs to 16 residues. CDR3 region: CASGSQGAHPNQPQHF. CDR3 nucleotides: TGTGCCAGTGGATCACAGGGGGCGCACCCGAATCAGCCCCAGCATTTT.

This chain connects TRBV19 to TRBJ2-2; 7 bases line up with TRBD1. The CDR3 length is 14 residues. V gave up 4 bases and J gave up 3 bases; unmatched junction bases: 2. The germline V gene encodes CDR1 LNHDA and CDR2 SQIVND (reference sequence). Here the CDR3 reads CASSTTGDTGELFF. CDR3 nucleotide sequence: TGTGCCAGTAGTACCACAGGGGACACCGGGGAGCTGTTTTTT.

The chain employs TRBV30 and TRBJ2-1; TRBD1 agrees at 7 bases. The CDR3 covers 14 residues. CDR1 and CDR2 from the germline V gene are GTSNPN and SVGIG (reference sequence). V shed 6 bases, J shed 4 bases, and the junction held 9 bases outside the gene matches. The CDR3: CACKGGDQYNEQFF. The CDR3 DNA sequence: TGTGCCTGTAAAGGGGGCGACCAATACAATGAGCAGTTCTTC.

With regard to this clone: The sample holds other DNA sequences that translate to the same CDR3. The rearrangement joins TRBV5-4 to TRBJ1-3; the D is unclear. Per the germline V gene, CDR1 is SGHNT and CDR2 is YYREEE (reference sequence). The CDR3 consists of 15 residues. V was cut by 0 bases and J by 0 bases, with 7 bases left in between. As DNA, the CDR3 is TGTGCCAGCAGCTTGGATGCAGGCTCTGGAAACACCATATATTTT. Protein: CASSLDAGSGNTIYF.

The chain uses TRBV28 and TRBJ1-2; D is unresolved. The CDR3 length is 12 residues. V lost 8 bases to trimming and J lost 3 bases, with 10 bases between them. Germline CDR1 is MDHEN and CDR2 is SYDVKM. The DNA for the CDR3 is TGTGCCAGCGGAGCGGCGCACTATGGCTACACCTTC. It yields the protein CASGAAHYGYTF.